These 30 T cell receptor beta chains share one sample of origin, sequenced in a study of OX40 agonist ivuxolimab in advanced cancers. TCRdb's copy holds only in-frame clones and misses some; the assay was immunoSEQ multiplex PCR. This sample has roughly 63,000 clones, with about 89% found just once. The sequenced sample was CD4+ or CD8+ T cells sorted from blood, obtained in a trial of the OX40 agonist ivuxolimab. These receptors were collected from an adult with an advanced solid tumor such as melanoma, head and neck, liver or kidney cancer.

This rearrangement joins TRBV15 to TRBJ2-1; TRBD2 matches at 9 bases. The CDR3 totals 11 residues. J gave up 14 bases and V 8 bases, and 7 bases lay outside the gene matches. Germline-derived CDR1 and CDR2 are LNHNV and YYDKDF (reference sequence). Here the CDR3 DNA reads TGTGCCACCGGCGGGAGGACTAGCGAGTTCTTC. This sequence encodes CATGGRTSEFF.

This chain connects TRBV5-1 to TRBJ1-1; D gene unclear. The CDR3 spans 13 residues. CDR1 and CDR2 from the germline V gene are SGHRS and YFSETQ. V was cut by 0 bases and J by 8 bases, with 11 bases left in between. The CDR3: CASSLAEELEAFF. The CDR3 DNA sequence: TGCGCCAGCAGCTTGGCGGAAGAGCTCGAAGCTTTCTTT.

The chain recombines TRBV9 with TRBJ1-2; D is unresolved. With 4 bases removed from V and 2 bases from J, the gap between germline ends came to 9 bases. Per the germline V gene, CDR1 is SGDLS and CDR2 is YYNGEE. CDR3 length: 13 amino acids. The CDR3 sequence is CASSQDRNYGYTF. As DNA, the CDR3 is TGTGCCAGCAGCCAAGATAGGAACTATGGCTACACCTTC.

The gene calls are TRBV9 and TRBJ2-3; maybe TRBD2 (6 bases). This CDR3 has 19 amino acids. Germline CDR1 reads SGDLS; CDR2 reads YYNGEE. Trimming shortened V by 6 bases and J by 3 bases, and 29 bases separated the two germline ends. The CDR3 sequence is CASTATYGTGEERTDTQYF. CDR3 coding DNA: TGTGCCAGCACCGCGACGTACGGGACGGGAGAGGAAAGGACAGATACGCAGTATTTT.

The chain carries TRBV29-1 and TRBJ2-1; D unresolved. Trimming removed 8 bases at V and 2 bases at J, with 16 bases between. Per the germline V gene, CDR1 is SQVTM and CDR2 is ANQGSEA. This CDR3 has 14 amino acids. The CDR3 DNA is TGCAGCTCCTGCTGCAGAGGCACCTACAATGAGCAGTTCTTC. Amino acid sequence: CSSCCRGTYNEQFF.

Within the sample, this clone is medium-sized. The V and J genes are TRBV2 and TRBJ1-2; tentative D call: TRBD1 (6 bases). V was trimmed by 6 bases and J by 3 bases, leaving 17 bases between them. This CDR3 has 15 amino acids. Germline V gene data show CDR1 as SNHLY and CDR2 as FYNNEI. CDR3 bases: TGTGCCAGCAGCACCTCGGGACATGATTACTATGGCTACACCTTC. Its translation: CASSTSGHDYYGYTF.

The genes are TRBV6-5 and TRBJ2-3; no clear D gene. CDR3 length: 14 amino acids. Germline-derived CDR1 and CDR2 are MNHEY and SVGAGI. Trimming took 2 bases from V and 0 from J, leaving 6 bases between them. The CDR3 DNA follows: TGTGCCAGCAGTTACCAGCCTAGCACAGATACGCAGTATTTT. Its translation: CASSYQPSTDTQYF.

This clone was seen a single time. V and J are TRBV13 and TRBJ2-1, with 11 bases fitting TRBD1. The CDR3 loop spans 16 amino acids. The V and J ends lost 5 bases and 4 bases, in that order; junction bases with no gene match: 7. Germline assignment: CDR1 PRHDT and CDR2 FYEKMQ (reference sequence). CDR3 DNA: TGTGCCAGCAGCCCCCGGGGGACAGGGGGGTACAATGAGCAGTTCTTC. This codes for CASSPRGTGGYNEQFF.

The chain links TRBV9 to TRBJ1-1; D is ambiguous. This CDR3 contains 14 residues. Germline CDR1 is SGDLS and CDR2 is YYNGEE. V shed 2 bases and J shed 4 bases, with 12 bases lying between them. The CDR3 DNA follows: TGTGCCAGCAGCGTCTACGACACTTCCACTGAAGCTTTCTTT. Protein: CASSVYDTSTEAFF.

This chain joins TRBV27 and TRBJ1-1; the D gene is possibly TRBD1 (5 bases). The V end was cut by 8 bases, the J end by 4 bases, with 17 bases between. The CDR3 loop spans 14 amino acids. The germline gives CDR1 MNHEY, CDR2 SMNVEV (reference sequence). The CDR3 protein is CASRPGGGGTEAFF. The CDR3 region has the DNA TGTGCCAGCCGCCCCGGGGGAGGAGGCACTGAAGCTTTCTTT.

The chain recombines TRBV9 with TRBJ1-2; TRBD1 might be the D (5 bases). The CDR3 spans 12 residues. Trimming stripped 6 bases from V and 3 bases from J, with 9 bases between. Germline CDR1 and CDR2: SGDLS and YYNGEE. In DNA, the CDR3 is TGTGCCAGCAACGGGGCTGACTATGGCTACACCTTC. Translating gives CASNGADYGYTF.

The chain employs TRBV5-6 and TRBJ1-5; D is unclear. The ends were cut back, 4 bases at V and 1 base at J, with 6 bases in the middle. This CDR3 region has 13 residues. CDR1 SGHDT and CDR2 YYEEEE come from the germline V gene. The CDR3 bases are TGTGCCAGCAGCACCGGGAGCAATCAGCCCCAGCATTTT. It translates to CASSTGSNQPQHF.

The gene calls are TRBV27 and TRBJ2-3; 9 bases line up with TRBD2. Germline loops: CDR1 MNHEY, CDR2 SMNVEV (reference sequence). V shed 2 bases and J 6 bases; nucleotides not matched to a gene: 6. The CDR3 runs to 15 residues. The CDR3 coding sequence is TGTGCCAGCAGTTTAGTTAGCGGGAGTGTGGATACGCAGTATTTT. As protein: CASSLVSGSVDTQYF.

Points on this clone: One junction end disagrees with the germline gene, perhaps due to a read error. The chain joins TRBV7-9 to TRBJ2-7; perhaps TRBD2 as D (5 bases). Germline CDR1 SEHNR, CDR2 FQNEAQ (reference sequence). The CDR3 extends over 13 amino acids. CDR3 in amino acids: CAGSGRHEHEQYF. In DNA form, the CDR3 reads TGTGCCGGCAGCGGACGTCATGAGCACGAGCAGTACTTC.

In nucleotides, the CDR3 is TGTGCCTGGAGTGTCCGAGGAGAGACCCAGTACTTC. Its translation: CAWSVRGETQYF. The chain links TRBV30 to TRBJ2-5; D not resolved. Germline CDR1 is GTSNPN and CDR2 is SVGIG (reference sequence). V was cut by 0 bases and J by 4 bases, with 6 bases left in between. The CDR3 sequence is 12 residues long.

In DNA, the CDR3 is TGTGCCAGCAGGCTTGGGGACCGCTGGGGTGGCTACACCTTC. It yields the protein CASRLGDRWGGYTF. The chain links TRBV6-5 to TRBJ1-2; D is possibly TRBD1 (5 bases). CDR3 length: 14 amino acids. Trimming took off 6 bases at V and 7 bases at J, with 18 bases between the two ends. CDR1 and CDR2 (germline): MNHEY, SVGAGI.

The chain recombines TRBV5-1 with TRBJ2-5, with D unclear. The CDR3 totals 11 residues. Germline values: CDR1 SGHRS, CDR2 YFSETQ. V lost 3 bases to trimming and J lost 5 bases, with 5 bases between them. CDR3 nucleotide sequence: TGCGCCAGCAGCTCGACCGAGACCCAGTACTTC. This translates into CASSSTETQYF.

This chain links TRBV6-5 with TRBJ1-1; a weak D match, TRBD1 (6 bases). Germline V gives CDR1 MNHEY, CDR2 SVGAGI. This CDR3 region has 13 residues. V shed 10 bases and J shed 3 bases, with 15 bases lying between them. CDR3 nucleotide sequence: TGTGCCACCGCTACAGGGCCTTACACTGAAGCTTTCTTT. Translated: CATATGPYTEAFF.

This clone was seen only once. This chain links TRBV25-1 with TRBJ2-5; no reliable D call. Looked up from germline, CDR1 is MGHDK and CDR2 is SYGVNS. V was shortened by 3 bases and J by 7 bases, with 9 bases between the two germline ends. CDR3 length: 12 amino acids. CDR3 sequence: CASSESRWTQYF. In DNA, the CDR3 is TGTGCCAGCAGTGAGTCTAGGTGGACCCAGTACTTC.

The rearrangement joins TRBV11-2 to TRBJ2-1; no definite D call. Germline lookup yields CDR1 SGHAT and CDR2 FQNNGV. V was trimmed by 0 bases and J by 8 bases, leaving 5 bases between them. The CDR3 spans 12 residues. The CDR3, as DNA: TGTGCCAGCAGCTTAGATCATTATGAGCAGTTCTTC. Encoded protein: CASSLDHYEQFF.

The genes are TRBV18 and TRBJ1-4, with 8 bases matching TRBD1. The CDR3 sequence is 13 residues long. CDR1 and CDR2 from the germline V gene are KGHSH and LQKENI. Germline trimming cut 6 bases from V and 11 bases from J; bases unmatched to any gene: 8. The CDR3 DNA follows: TGTGCCAGCTCGCTAAAACAGGGGGTGAAACTGTTTTTT. Amino acids: CASSLKQGVKLFF.

Here the CDR3 reads CASSQVVTGELFF. CDR3 bases: TGTGCCAGCAGCCAAGTTGTGACGGGGGAGCTGTTTTTT. The chain is built from TRBV14 and TRBJ2-2; D gene uncertain. This CDR3 contains 13 residues. Germline loops: CDR1 SGHDN, CDR2 FVKESK. The ends were cut back, 1 base at V and 8 bases at J, with 8 bases in the middle. The full variable domain, rest sourced from reference TRBV14 and TRBJ2-2, is EAGVTQFPSHSVIEKGQTVTLRCDPISGHDNLYWYRRVMGKEIKFLLHFVKESKQDESGMPNNRFLAERTGGTYSTLKVQPAELEDSGVYFCASSQVVTGELFFGEGSRLTVL.

With regard to this clone: Different DNA sequences within this sample yield the same CDR3. The rearrangement joins TRBV11-2 to TRBJ2-7, with D possibly being TRBD2 (6 bases). The V gene lost 1 base and the J gene lost 2 bases, with 9 bases spanning the gap. Germline lookup yields CDR1 SGHAT and CDR2 FQNNGV. The CDR3 contains 14 residues. The CDR3 nucleotides read TGTGCCAGCAGCTTAGCCGGAGGGGCCTACGAGCAGTACTTC. Translating gives CASSLAGGAYEQYF.

CDR3 protein: CASSLASGGLTDTQYF. Here the CDR3 DNA reads TGTGCCAGCAGCTTAGCTTCGGGGGGGCTCACAGATACGCAGTATTTT. This chain connects TRBV7-8 to TRBJ2-3; 8 bases are a match to TRBD2. The CDR3 length is 16 residues. The germline CDR1 and CDR2 sequences are SGHVS and FQNEAQ. With V trimmed by 0 bases and J by 2 bases, 4 bases remained unmatched. Complete variable domain (other parts from reference TRBV7-8 and TRBJ2-3): GAGVSQSPRYKVAKRGQDVALRCDPISGHVSLFWYQQALGQGPEFLTYFQNEAQLDKSGLPSDRFFAERPEGSVSTLKIQRTQQEDSAVYLCASSLASGGLTDTQYFGPGTRLTVL.

The chain couples TRBV13 to TRBJ1-1; no definite D call. Trimming removed 5 bases from V and 4 bases from J, with 14 bases in between. Germline CDR1 is PRHDT and CDR2 is FYEKMQ (reference sequence). This CDR3 spans 14 amino acids. The CDR3 here is CASSPMEGTTEAFF. The CDR3 nucleotides are TGTGCCAGCAGCCCGATGGAGGGAACCACTGAAGCTTTCTTT.

The rearrangement links TRBV19 to TRBJ2-3, with D perhaps assigned TRBD1 or TRBD2 (5 bases each). CDR1 and CDR2 (germline): LNHDA, SQIVND (reference sequence). V was shortened by 1 base and J by 6 bases, with 11 bases between the two germline ends. The CDR3 totals 14 residues. The CDR3 DNA sequence: TGTGCCAGTAGTATAGGGGACGGCGCGGATACGCAGTATTTT. Translation gives CASSIGDGADTQYF.

V usage is TRBV19 and J usage is TRBJ2-1; D is undetermined. From germline, CDR1 is LNHDA and CDR2 SQIVND (reference sequence). The CDR3 is made up of 14 amino acids. Trimming left V 1 base short and J 7 bases short, with 11 bases between. In DNA form, the CDR3 reads TGTGCCAGTAGTATAGCCACGTTCAATAATGAGCAGTTCTTC. It is translated as CASSIATFNNEQFF.

The gene calls are TRBV11-2 and TRBJ2-5; no firm D call. Between the trimmed V and J ends, which lost 5 bases and 5 bases, there was a span of 9 bases. This CDR3 is 12 amino acids long. CDR1 is SGHAT and CDR2 is FQNNGV in the germline V gene. The CDR3 DNA reads TGTGCCAGCAGCCAGACACCCGAGACCCAGTACTTC. Translating it yields CASSQTPETQYF.

The chain uses TRBV2 and TRBJ2-7; TRBD1 matches at 7 bases. V shed 5 bases and J 2 bases; nucleotides not matched to a gene: 3. Germline loops: CDR1 SNHLY, CDR2 FYNNEI. This CDR3 comprises 13 residues. CDR3 DNA: TGTGCCAGCAGTTTCGGACAGGCCTACGAGCAGTACTTC. Its protein product is CASSFGQAYEQYF.

V and J are TRBV7-9 and TRBJ2-7; 10 nucleotides agree with TRBD1. Germline lookup yields CDR1 SEHNR and CDR2 FQNEAQ (reference sequence). The CDR3 extends over 16 amino acids. V was clipped by 2 bases and J by 7 bases; unmatched bases: 11. CDR3 loop: CASSLPGQGVHGEQYF. In nucleotides, the CDR3 is TGTGCCAGCAGCTTACCCGGACAGGGGGTACATGGGGAGCAGTACTTC.